The clone carrying this T cell receptor beta chain was seen a handful of times. Its antigen is undetermined. Possible read error: a much larger clone is one base away. This sample is part of a study of read filtering for tumor transcriptome and immune sequencing. Study-wide results and caveats: The CD138-negative fraction was mixed bone marrow immune cells, not pure T cells.

The library was built from roughly 400 ng RNA with molecular barcoded adaptors for alpha/delta and beta/gamma chains. TCRdb called the reads again in MiXCR, with one record for every CDR3 protein. The sample lists about 130,000 distinct CDR3 sequences, about 13% occurring once. V dropped 6 bases and J dropped 5; count of bases not matched to a gene: 14. CDR1 is SNHLY and CDR2 is FYNNEI in the germline V gene. The CDR3 contains 16 residues. The sample consisted of a population of CD138-negative cells sorted from bone marrow. This chain uses TRBV2 with TRBJ2-7, with 9 positions matching TRBD2. This receptor was identified in a donor aged 40 or older with multiple myeloma. DNA for the CDR3: TGTGCCAGCAGCCAAGGTGGGCGGGAGGGCCCAAACGAGCAGTACTTC. It is translated as CASSQGGREGPNEQYF.